The rows below give T cell receptor beta chains drawn from one sample of a study of CD8 T cells in ankylosing spondylitis. TCRdb ran MiXCR on the 5' RACE reads and lists one entry per CDR3 protein. Altogether 300,000 to 400,000 distinct CDR3 sequences are present, 11% being singletons, with the ten largest covering roughly 9.2%. Sequenced material: blood, either unsorted or a sorted T cell fraction (not recorded which). The source is a female donor with ankylosing spondylitis or in good health (not recorded which). The CDR3 runs from the conserved cysteine through the conserved F or W. A D gene is named only where the DNA matches it firmly. For some rows the clone size is stated as once, few or many, or as a class when expanded; others skip it.

>.|.|TRBJ2-5|TRBV10-3
TGTGCCATCAGTCGGACTGGGGAGACCCAGTACTTC
CAISRTGETQYF
>.|once|TRBJ1-6|TRBV3-1
TGTGCCAGCACCATTTATTTGGGGGGACGGAATAATTCACCCCTCCACTTT
CASTIYLGGRNNSPLHF
>.|many|TRBJ1-5|TRBV14
TGTGCCAGCAGGACTGGGGGCCGGCCCCAGCATTTT
CASRTGGRPQHF
>TRBD1|.|TRBJ1-6|TRBV4-1
TGCGCCAGCAGCCAAGCCGGGACAGGCACTAATTCACCCCTCCACTTT
CASSQAGTGTNSPLHF
>.|few|TRBJ2-3|TRBV5-5
TGTGCCAGCAGCTTGGGGGGCCCTGGAGATACGCAGTATTTT
CASSLGGPGDTQYF
>.|many|TRBJ1-5|TRBV7-2
TGTGCCAGCAGCTTCGGGGCTCAGCCCCAGCATTTT
CASSFGAQPQHF
>.|many|TRBJ1-1|TRBV12-3/TRBV12-4
TGTGCCAGCAGAACAGGGTCTACGAACACTGAAGCTTTCTTT
CASRTGSTNTEAFF
>TRBD2|few|TRBJ2-3|TRBV10-2
TGCGCCAGCACCTGGGCTAGCGGCCAGAGCACAGATACGCAGTATTTT
CASTWASGQSTDTQYF
>.|many|TRBJ2-7|TRBV28
TGTGCCGCGACCGGGACGTTACCTTACGAGCAGTACTTC
CAATGTLPYEQYF
>.|few|TRBJ2-5|TRBV18
TGTGCCAGCTCACCCAGAAAAAGAGAGGACTCGAAGGAGACCCAGTACTTC
CASSPRKREDSKETQYF
>TRBD1|many|TRBJ1-2|TRBV5-1
TGCGCCAGCAGCTTGGGCTCAACAGGGGTTTATGGCTACACCTTC
CASSLGSTGVYGYTF
>TRBD2|.|TRBJ2-7|TRBV4-3
TGCGCCAGCAGCCATGAAAGACTAGCGACCTACGAGCAGTACTTC
CASSHERLATYEQYF
>.|many|TRBJ1-2|TRBV29-1
TGCAGCGTTGTCGGACAAGACCTGTATGGCTACACCTTC
CSVVGQDLYGYTF
>.|many|TRBJ2-3|TRBV9
TGTGCCAGCAGCATGAGCACAGATACGCAGTATTTT
CASSMSTDTQYF
>TRBD1|many|TRBJ1-1|TRBV5-1
TGCGCCAGCAGCTACCGCCCCTCCGGGACAGGAGGCTCTGAAGCTTTCTTT
CASSYRPSGTGGSEAFF
>.|many|TRBJ1-2|TRBV27
TGTGCCAGCAGTTTATCGGGAGGGAAGAAGAGGAAGATTCACTTC
CASSLSGGKKRKIHF
>.|many|TRBJ1-1|TRBV20-1
TGCAGTGCTAGATTGCCACATGGCACAAACACTGAAGCTTTCTTT
CSARLPHGTNTEAFF
>.|few|TRBJ2-7|TRBV6-5
TGTGCCAGCAGTAACTCGGTCTACGAGCAGTACTTC
CASSNSVYEQYF
>TRBD1|once|TRBJ2-2|TRBV5-4
TGTGCCAGCAGCTTTGACAGGGGGCGTACCGGGGAGCTGTTTTTT
CASSFDRGRTGELFF
>.|.|TRBJ2-5|TRBV10-2
TGCGCCAGCAGCCGGGTTCGGGGAAAGGAGACCCAGTACTTC
CASSRVRGKETQYF